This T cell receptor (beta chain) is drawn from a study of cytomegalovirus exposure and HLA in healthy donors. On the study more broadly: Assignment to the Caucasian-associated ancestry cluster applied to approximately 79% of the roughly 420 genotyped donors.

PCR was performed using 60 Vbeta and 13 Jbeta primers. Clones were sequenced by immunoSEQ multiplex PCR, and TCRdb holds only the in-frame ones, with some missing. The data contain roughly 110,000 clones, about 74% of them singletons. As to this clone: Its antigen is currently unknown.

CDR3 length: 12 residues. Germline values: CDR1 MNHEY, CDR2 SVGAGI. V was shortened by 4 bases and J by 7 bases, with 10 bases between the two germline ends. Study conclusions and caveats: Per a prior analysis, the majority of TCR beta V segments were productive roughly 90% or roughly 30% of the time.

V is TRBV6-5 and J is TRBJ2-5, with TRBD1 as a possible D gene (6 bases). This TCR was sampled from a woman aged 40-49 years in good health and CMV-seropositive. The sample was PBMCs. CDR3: CASSLTGSTQYF. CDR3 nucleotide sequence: TGTGCCAGCAGTTTAACAGGGTCGACCCAGTACTTC.